A selection of T cell receptor beta chains follows, all from one sample in a study of blood T cell repertoires in COVID-19. The method was immunoSEQ multiplex PCR; TCRdb's version includes in-frame clones alone and lacks a portion of them. The table has 150,000 to 200,000 clones, about 81% seen once. The sample consisted of peripheral blood. The receptors were gathered from a human donor in a cohort sampled during active COVID-19. Each CDR3 is given with its conserved first and last residue. A D gene is named only where the DNA matches it firmly. Part of the rows lack a size; the others show once, few, many or a class for expanded clones.

V gene	clone size	J gene	D gene	CDR3 DNA	CDR3 protein
TRBV4-1	few	TRBJ2-5	-	TGCGCCAGCAGCGAGGGCGTGGGAGAGACCCAGTACTTC	CASSEGVGETQYF
TRBV9	medium-sized	TRBJ1-1	-	TGTGCCAGCAGCGTAGAGGGGACTGCTGAAGCTTTCTTT	CASSVEGTAEAFF
TRBV19	-	TRBJ2-6	-	TGTGCCAGTAGGAGTCAGGGGACTGGGGCCAACGTCCTGACTTTC	CASRSQGTGANVLTF
TRBV6-5	-	TRBJ2-2	-	TGTGCCAGCAGGGGAAGGGGTTGGAACACCGGGGAGCTGTTTTTT	CASRGRGWNTGELFF
TRBV30	-	TRBJ2-7	TRBD1	TGTGCCTGGAGAACTATCGACAGGGGCTCCTACGAGCAGTACTTC	CAWRTIDRGSYEQYF
TRBV4-3	-	TRBJ1-4	-	TGCGCCAGCAGCCAAGACGGGGCCGGGACTGTCACTAATGAAAAACTGTTTTTT	CASSQDGAGTVTNEKLFF
TRBV28	-	TRBJ2-2	TRBD2	TGTGCCAGCAGTTTGTGGGGACTAGCGGGGGGGCCCGGGGAGCTGTTTTTT	CASSLWGLAGGPGELFF
TRBV27	-	TRBJ2-1	TRBD2	TGTGCCAGCAGTCCGGGACTAGCGGGAGCCTCCTACAATGAGCAGTTCTTC	CASSPGLAGASYNEQFF
TRBV14	-	TRBJ2-1	-	TGTGCCAGCAGCCAAGAATTTGGCAGGGCTGGACAGTTCTTC	CASSQEFGRAGQFF
TRBV7-2	-	TRBJ2-7	TRBD2	TGTGCCAGCAGCGTCTCACTAGCGGGGGGCGAGCAGTACTTC	CASSVSLAGGEQYF
TRBV5-4	-	TRBJ2-5	-	TGTGCCAGCAGCTTCGGAGAGACCCAGTACTTC	CASSFGETQYF
TRBV16	-	TRBJ1-4	-	TGTGCCAGCAGCCAATCGCGAAAAGAACTGTTTTTT	CASSQSRKELFF
TRBV7-8	-	TRBJ1-4	-	TGTGCCAGCAGCTTAGCAGGGGTCACTAATGAAAAACTGTTTTTT	CASSLAGVTNEKLFF
TRBV6-1	once	TRBJ1-5	-	TGTGCCAGCAGTTCCACGCAGGGTTCCCAGCCCCAGCATTTT	CASSSTQGSQPQHF
TRBV2	-	TRBJ1-5	-	TGTGCCAGCAGCGGGGGAGGGGGGTACGGCAATCAGCCCCAGCATTTT	CASSGGGGYGNQPQHF
TRBV27	many	TRBJ2-2	-	TGTGCCAGCAGTTTTAAAAACACCGGGGAGCTGTTTTTT	CASSFKNTGELFF
TRBV6-5	-	TRBJ1-6	-	TGTGCCAGCACTCATCTTGAGAATTCACCCCTCCACTTT	CASTHLENSPLHF
TRBV7-8	-	TRBJ2-7	TRBD2	TGTGCCAGCAGCTACCTAGCGGGAGGAGCCTACGAGCAGTACTTC	CASSYLAGGAYEQYF
TRBV9	-	TRBJ2-7	TRBD2	TGTGCCAGCAGCGTCGGACTAGCGGGAGAAGAGCAGTACTTC	CASSVGLAGEEQYF
TRBV6-2/TRBV6-3	-	TRBJ1-5	-	TGTGCCAGCAGTTGGACAATTAGCAATCAGCCCCAGCATTTT	CASSWTISNQPQHF
TRBV9	-	TRBJ2-2	TRBD2	TGTGCCAGCGGGAGGGACAACACCGGGGAGCTGTTTTTT	CASGRDNTGELFF
TRBV5-4	-	TRBJ2-5	-	TGTGCCAGCAGCTTGAGCCCTCAAGAGACCCAGTACTTC	CASSLSPQETQYF
TRBV6-5	-	TRBJ1-1	TRBD1	TGTGCCAGCAGTCAACAGGGGGCGGCTGCTGAAGCTTTCTTT	CASSQQGAAAEAFF
TRBV6-5	-	TRBJ1-1	TRBD1	TGTGCCAGCAGGGGTTTTGGGACAGGGATCACTGAAGCTTTCTTT	CASRGFGTGITEAFF
TRBV9	-	TRBJ2-5	-	TGTGCCAGCAGCGTAGAAGGGGTCCCGTCCAGTGAGACCCAGTACTTC	CASSVEGVPSSETQYF
TRBV9	-	TRBJ1-2	-	TGTGCCAGCAGCGTAAGGGGGGGTGGCTACACCTTC	CASSVRGGGYTF
TRBV19	-	TRBJ2-7	-	TGTGCCAGTCAGCAGGGACTGGTCGGCGAGCAGTACTTC	CASQQGLVGEQYF
TRBV5-1	-	TRBJ1-4	-	TGCGCCAGCAGCCCACAGGGAACTAATGAAAAACTGTTTTTT	CASSPQGTNEKLFF
TRBV6-9	-	TRBJ1-5	-	TGTGCCAGCAGTTATCCTCCGCCAGGTCGGGGGTTGACCCAGCATTTT	CASSYPPPGRGLTQHF
TRBV27	-	TRBJ2-1	-	TGTGCCAGCAGTGGTCCGACATACAATGAGCAGTTCTTC	CASSGPTYNEQFF
TRBV10-2	-	TRBJ2-5	TRBD2	TGCGCCAGCAGATCTAGCGGGATGGAGACCCAGTACTTC	CASRSSGMETQYF
TRBV19	-	TRBJ2-1	-	TGTGCCAGTAGTATTTGGGCGACTAGGAACAATGAGCAGTTCTTC	CASSIWATRNNEQFF
TRBV10-3	-	TRBJ2-1	TRBD2	TGTGCCATCAGTGAGTCGGGTCTAGCGGGGTACAATGAGCAGTTCTTC	CAISESGLAGYNEQFF
TRBV5-1	-	TRBJ2-3	TRBD2	TGCGCCAGCAGCTTGTACCTAGCGGGGGACACAGATACGCAGTATTTT	CASSLYLAGDTDTQYF
TRBV7-9	-	TRBJ1-2	TRBD1	TGTGCCAGCAGCTCTACTGGACAGGGAAACTATGGCTACACCTTC	CASSSTGQGNYGYTF
TRBV18	-	TRBJ1-4	TRBD1	TGTGCCAGCTCACCACTAGGGACAGGGGCTGAGGAAAAACTGTTTTTT	CASSPLGTGAEEKLFF
TRBV4-1	-	TRBJ2-1	-	TGCGCCAGCAGCCAAGACGAGCTTTCCTACAATGAGCAGTTCTTC	CASSQDELSYNEQFF
TRBV12-5	-	TRBJ2-1	TRBD1	TGTGCTACCGCCCAGGGACAGGACTACAATGAGCAGTTCTTC	CATAQGQDYNEQFF
TRBV5-1	-	TRBJ1-1	-	TGCGCCAGCAGCTTGAGTGGGGCTATGAACACTGAAGCTTTCTTT	CASSLSGAMNTEAFF
TRBV4-3	-	TRBJ2-6	-	TGCGCCAGCAGCCCATCTAGACTATCTGGGGCCAACGTCCTGACTTTC	CASSPSRLSGANVLTF
TRBV3-1/TRBV3-2	-	TRBJ2-1	TRBD1	TGTGCCAGCAGCCTTCCCGGGACAGGGGCAACAAGTGAGCAGTTCTTC	CASSLPGTGATSEQFF
TRBV9	-	TRBJ2-3	TRBD1	TGTGCCAGCAGCGTAGCGGTAGGGGGCAGCACAGATACGCAGTATTTT	CASSVAVGGSTDTQYF
TRBV27	-	TRBJ1-5	TRBD1	TGTGCCAGCAGACTGGTGGGACAGGGTTTTTTTCAGCCCCAGCATTTT	CASRLVGQGFFQPQHF
TRBV7-6	-	TRBJ2-3	TRBD2	TGTGCCAGCAGCTTAGGGCTAGCGGGAGGACAGGGCACAGATACGCAGTATTTT	CASSLGLAGGQGTDTQYF
TRBV19	few	TRBJ2-7	-	TGTGCCAGTAGTATCGGTGAGGGCTACGAGCAGTACTTC	CASSIGEGYEQYF